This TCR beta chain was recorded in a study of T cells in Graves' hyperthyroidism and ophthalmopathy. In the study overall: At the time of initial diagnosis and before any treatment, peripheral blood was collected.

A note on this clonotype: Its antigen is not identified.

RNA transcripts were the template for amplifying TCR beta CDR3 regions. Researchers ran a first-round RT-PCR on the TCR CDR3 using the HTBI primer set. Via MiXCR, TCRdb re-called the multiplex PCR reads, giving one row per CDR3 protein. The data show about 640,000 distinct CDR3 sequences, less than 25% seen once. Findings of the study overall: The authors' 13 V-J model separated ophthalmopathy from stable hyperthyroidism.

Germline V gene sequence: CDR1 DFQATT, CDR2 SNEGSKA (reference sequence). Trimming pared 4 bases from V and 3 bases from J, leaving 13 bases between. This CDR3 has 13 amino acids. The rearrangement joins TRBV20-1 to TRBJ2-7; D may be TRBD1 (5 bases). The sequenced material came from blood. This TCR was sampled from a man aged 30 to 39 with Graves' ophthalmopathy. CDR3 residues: CSATPPTVYEQYF. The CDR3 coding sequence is TGCAGTGCTACCCCGCCGACAGTCTACGAGCAGTACTTC.